This is a list of T cell receptor beta chains from one sample in a study of cytotoxic CD8 clonotypes in ibrutinib-treated CLL. Libraries were prepared by immunoSEQ multiplex PCR; TCRdb keeps only in-frame clonotypes and omits some of them. The sample records approximately 140,000 clones, 75% to 95% being singletons. Source: PBMCs, taken after 12 months of ibrutinib treatment. Every receptor here comes from a human donor with chronic lymphocytic leukemia. Both conserved end residues are part of each CDR3. A D gene is named only where the DNA matches it firmly.

v_gene: TRBV6-6
j_gene: TRBJ2-5
d_gene: TRBD2
len: 15
CDR3aa: CASSYELAGVETQYF
CDR3nt: TGTGCCAGCAGTTACGAGCTAGCGGGAGTTGAGACCCAGTACTTC

v_gene: TRBV19
j_gene: TRBJ2-1
d_gene: NA
len: 14
CDR3aa: CASSIRGIINEQFF
CDR3nt: TGTGCCAGTAGTATTCGGGGGATAATCAATGAGCAGTTCTTC

v_gene: TRBV11-2
j_gene: TRBJ1-1
d_gene: NA
len: 12
CDR3aa: CASRGWNTEAFF
CDR3nt: TGTGCCAGCAGGGGGTGGAACACTGAAGCTTTCTTT

v_gene: TRBV4-1
j_gene: TRBJ2-6
d_gene: NA
len: 16
CDR3aa: CASSQEGASGANVLTF
CDR3nt: TGCGCCAGCAGCCAAGAGGGGGCGTCGGGGGCCAACGTCCTGACTTTC

v_gene: TRBV15
j_gene: TRBJ2-1
d_gene: TRBD2
len: 17
CDR3aa: CATSTQGNLAGYNEQFF
CDR3nt: TGTGCCACCAGCACCCAAGGCAACCTAGCGGGATACAATGAGCAGTTCTTC

v_gene: TRBV6-1
j_gene: TRBJ2-5
d_gene: TRBD1
len: 15
CDR3aa: CASSKTTGDQETQYF
CDR3nt: TGTGCCAGCAGTAAGACAACAGGGGACCAAGAGACCCAGTACTTC

v_gene: TRBV13
j_gene: TRBJ1-5
d_gene: NA
len: 17
CDR3aa: CASSLRYGAGIEQPQHF
CDR3nt: TGTGCCAGCAGCTTGAGGTATGGTGCGGGGATAGAACAGCCCCAGCATTTT

v_gene: TRBV29-1
j_gene: TRBJ2-3
d_gene: NA
len: 11
CDR3aa: CSVVGRDTQYF
CDR3nt: TGCAGCGTTGTCGGACGGGATACGCAGTATTTT

v_gene: TRBV9
j_gene: TRBJ2-7
d_gene: TRBD2
len: 15
CDR3aa: CASSPLAGFSYEQYF
CDR3nt: TGTGCCAGCAGCCCTCTAGCGGGGTTCTCCTACGAGCAGTACTTC

v_gene: TRBV19
j_gene: TRBJ1-5
d_gene: TRBD1
len: 15
CDR3aa: CASRGQLGGNQPQHF
CDR3nt: TGTGCCAGTAGGGGACAGCTGGGGGGCAATCAGCCCCAGCATTTT